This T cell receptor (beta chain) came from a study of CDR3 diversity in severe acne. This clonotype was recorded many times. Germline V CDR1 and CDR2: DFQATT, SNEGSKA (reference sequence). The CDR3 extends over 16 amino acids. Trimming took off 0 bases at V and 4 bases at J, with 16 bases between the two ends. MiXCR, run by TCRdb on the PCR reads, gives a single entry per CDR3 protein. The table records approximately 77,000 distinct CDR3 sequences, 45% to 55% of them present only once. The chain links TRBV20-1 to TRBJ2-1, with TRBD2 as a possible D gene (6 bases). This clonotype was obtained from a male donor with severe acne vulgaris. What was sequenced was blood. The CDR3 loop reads CSARDREAGSYNEQFF. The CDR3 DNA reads TGCAGTGCTAGAGATCGGGAAGCGGGTAGTTACAATGAGCAGTTCTTC.